This T cell receptor (beta chain) was observed in a study of memory CD4+ T cells and cytomegalovirus serostatus. Study overall: This sample comes from healthy Belgian adults, under 10 CMV seropositive, approximately 24 seronegative. Findings and caveats of the study: A US-trained random forest predicted CMV serostatus with median AUC around 0.9.

Authors' analysis steps: Out-of-frame sequences were removed, leaving 2 million to 2.5 million distinct TCRbeta sequences. The table came from immunoSEQ multiplex PCR; TCRdb's copy has only in-frame clones and leaves some out. V, J and clone size reflect that table, while D and trimming were determined from the DNA. This table has fewer than 90,000 clones, around 80% appearing once. The CDR3 extends over 12 amino acids. Germline V CDR1 and CDR2: MDHEN, SYDVKM. V was pared by 5 bases and J by 15 bases, with 10 bases of the junction left unmatched. Notes on this clone: Its matching antigen is unknown.

The sort gate was single viable CD3+CD4+CD8-CD45RO+ cells for memory CD4+ T cells. The sequencing input was memory CD4+ T cells from blood. The genes are TRBV28 and TRBJ1-5, with TRBD1 matching over 7 bases. The clonotype was recovered from an adult in good health and CMV-seropositive. CDR3 in DNA: TGTGCCAGCAGTACCGGAGACAGGGCTCGGCATTTT. Residues: CASSTGDRARHF.